Reported below is one TCR beta chain. What it binds is unknown. These data are taken from a study of CXCR3-negative and CXCR3-positive naive CD8 T cells. In triplicate, each CD8+ T cell subset was sorted at 250,000 to 350,000 cells per replicate. CD45RO-CCR7+CD27+CD95- defined naive CD8+ T cells. The authors prepared UMI-labeled TRB cDNA libraries by 5' RACE. TCRdb re-called the 5' RACE reads; one entry per CDR3 protein, DNA not given. Here the sample table reports some 130,000 distinct CDR3 sequences. The study's findings and limits: Memory CD8+ cells had much lower diversity, and both naive subsets had comparably high diversity. The study found more hydrophobic TRB CDR3s in CXCR3-positive naive cells than in CXCR3-negative naive cells.

Sequenced input: naive CXCR3- CD8+ T cells from blood. Subset denoted: CD45RO-CCR7+CD27+CD95- naive CD8+ T cells lacking CXCR3 (TNR3-). This TCR was recovered from a human donor in good health. Some clones in this sample may be carry-over from other donors' samples.

The CDR3 spells CASSPGVSYEQYF. The rearrangement uses TRBV12-3 or TRBV12-4 and TRBJ2-7; the D call of TRBD1 rests on TCRdb alone, since no DNA is present to check it. The CDR3 has 13 residues.